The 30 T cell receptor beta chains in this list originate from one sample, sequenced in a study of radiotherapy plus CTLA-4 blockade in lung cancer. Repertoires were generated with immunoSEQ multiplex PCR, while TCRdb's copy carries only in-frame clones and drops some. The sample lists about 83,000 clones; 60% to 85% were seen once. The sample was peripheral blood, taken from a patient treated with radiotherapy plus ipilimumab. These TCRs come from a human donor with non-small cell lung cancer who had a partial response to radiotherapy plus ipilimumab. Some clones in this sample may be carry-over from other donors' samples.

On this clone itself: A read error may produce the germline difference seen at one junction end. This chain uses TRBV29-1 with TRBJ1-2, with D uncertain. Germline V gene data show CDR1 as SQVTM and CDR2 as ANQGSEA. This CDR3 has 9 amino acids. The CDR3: CSVEYGFTF. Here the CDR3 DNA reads TGCAGCGTTGAGTATGGCTTCACCTTC.

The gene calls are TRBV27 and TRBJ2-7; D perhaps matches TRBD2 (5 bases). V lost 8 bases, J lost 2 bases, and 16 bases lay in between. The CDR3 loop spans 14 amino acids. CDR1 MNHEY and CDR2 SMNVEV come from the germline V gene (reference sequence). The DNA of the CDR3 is TGTGCCAGCCGTACTATAGCGCCAGCCTACGAGCAGTACTTC. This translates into CASRTIAPAYEQYF.

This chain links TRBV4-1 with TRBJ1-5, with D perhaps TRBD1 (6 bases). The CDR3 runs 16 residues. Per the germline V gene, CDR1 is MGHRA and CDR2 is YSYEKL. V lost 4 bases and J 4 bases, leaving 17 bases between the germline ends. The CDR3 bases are TGCGCCAGCAGCCCTTTTTGGGGGACACCTAATCAGCCCCAGCATTTT. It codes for CASSPFWGTPNQPQHF.

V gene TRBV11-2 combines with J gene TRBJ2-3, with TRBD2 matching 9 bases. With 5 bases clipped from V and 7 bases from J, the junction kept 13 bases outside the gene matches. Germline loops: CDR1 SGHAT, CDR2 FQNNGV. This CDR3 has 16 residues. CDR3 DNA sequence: TGTGCCAGCAGCGTCGGACGTGCGGGGGGGGAATATACGCAGTATTTT. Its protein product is CASSVGRAGGEYTQYF.

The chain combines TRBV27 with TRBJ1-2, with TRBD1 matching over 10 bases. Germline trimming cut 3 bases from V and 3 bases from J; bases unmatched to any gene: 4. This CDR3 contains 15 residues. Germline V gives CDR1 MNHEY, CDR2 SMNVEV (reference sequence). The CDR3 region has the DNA TGTGCCAGCAGTTTCCAGACAGGGGGCTACTATGGCTACACCTTC. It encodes CASSFQTGGYYGYTF.

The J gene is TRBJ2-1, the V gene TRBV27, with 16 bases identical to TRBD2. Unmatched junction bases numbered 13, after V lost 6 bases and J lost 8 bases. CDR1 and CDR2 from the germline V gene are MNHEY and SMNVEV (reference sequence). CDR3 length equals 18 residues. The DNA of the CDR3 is TGTGCCAGCAGGATGATTCCGGGACTAGCGGGAGGGGGGGATGAGCAGTTCTTC. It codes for CASRMIPGLAGGGDEQFF.

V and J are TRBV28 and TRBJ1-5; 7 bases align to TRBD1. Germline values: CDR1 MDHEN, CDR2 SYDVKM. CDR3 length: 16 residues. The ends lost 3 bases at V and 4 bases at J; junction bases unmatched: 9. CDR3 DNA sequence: TGTGCCAGCAGTTTTTTCGTAGGGGGCCGTAATCAGCCCCAGCATTTT. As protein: CASSFFVGGRNQPQHF.

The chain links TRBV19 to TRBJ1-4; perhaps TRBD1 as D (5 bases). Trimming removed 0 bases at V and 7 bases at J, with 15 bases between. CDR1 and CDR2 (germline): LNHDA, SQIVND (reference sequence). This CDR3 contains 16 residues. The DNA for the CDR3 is TGTGCCAGTAGTATAGAATATGGGGCGAACGGTGAAAAACTGTTTTTT. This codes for CASSIEYGANGEKLFF.

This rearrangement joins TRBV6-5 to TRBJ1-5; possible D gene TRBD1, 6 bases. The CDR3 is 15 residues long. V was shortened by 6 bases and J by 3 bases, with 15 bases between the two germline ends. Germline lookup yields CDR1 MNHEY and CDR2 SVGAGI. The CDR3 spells CASRDSQGNNQPQHF. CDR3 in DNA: TGTGCCAGCAGGGACAGTCAAGGTAACAATCAGCCCCAGCATTTT.

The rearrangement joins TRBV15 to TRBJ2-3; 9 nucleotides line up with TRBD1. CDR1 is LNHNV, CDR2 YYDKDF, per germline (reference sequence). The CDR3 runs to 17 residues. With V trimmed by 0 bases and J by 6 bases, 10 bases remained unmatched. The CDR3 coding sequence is TGTGCCACCAGCAGAGATTCTTTGGGACAGGGTAGCGATACGCAGTATTTT. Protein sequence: CATSRDSLGQGSDTQYF. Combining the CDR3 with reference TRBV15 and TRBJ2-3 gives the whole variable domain DAMVIQNPRYQVTQFGKPVTLSCSQTLNHNVMYWYQQKSSQAPKLLFHYYDKDFNNEADTPDNFQSRRPNTSFCFLDIRSPGLGDTAMYLCATSRDSLGQGSDTQYFGPGTRLTVL.

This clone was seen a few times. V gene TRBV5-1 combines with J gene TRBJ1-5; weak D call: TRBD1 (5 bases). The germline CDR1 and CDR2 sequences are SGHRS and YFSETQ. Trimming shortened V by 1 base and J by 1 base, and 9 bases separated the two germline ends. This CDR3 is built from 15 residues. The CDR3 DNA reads TGCGCCAGCAGCTTGAGTTCAGGGAGCAATCAGCCCCAGCATTTT. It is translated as CASSLSSGSNQPQHF. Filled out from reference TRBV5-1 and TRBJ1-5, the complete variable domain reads KAGVTQTPRYLIKTRGQQVTLSCSPISGHRSVSWYQQTPGQGLQFLFEYFSETQRNKGNFPGRFSGRQFSNSRSEMNVSTLELGDSALYLCASSLSSGSNQPQHFGDGTRLSIL.

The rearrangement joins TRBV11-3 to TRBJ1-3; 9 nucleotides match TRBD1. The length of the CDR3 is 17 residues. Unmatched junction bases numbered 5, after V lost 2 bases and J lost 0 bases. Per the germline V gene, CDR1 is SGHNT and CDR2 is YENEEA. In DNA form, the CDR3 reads TGTGCCAGCAGCTTACGCGGGACAGGGAACTCTGGAAACACCATATATTTT. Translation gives CASSLRGTGNSGNTIYF.

The CDR3 loop is CASSLGTGYNEQFF. The CDR3 nucleotides read TGTGCCAGCAGCTTGGGGACTGGTTACAATGAGCAGTTCTTC. The chain employs TRBV5-8 and TRBJ2-1, with D perhaps TRBD2 (5 bases). V was pared by 0 bases and J by 4 bases, with 8 bases between. The CDR3 sequence is 14 residues long. Per germline, CDR1 SGHTS and CDR2 YDEGEE.

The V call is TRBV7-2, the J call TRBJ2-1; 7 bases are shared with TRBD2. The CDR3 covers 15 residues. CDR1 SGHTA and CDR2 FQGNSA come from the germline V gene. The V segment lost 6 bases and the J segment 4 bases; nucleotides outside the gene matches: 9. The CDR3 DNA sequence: TGTGCCAGCAGTTTCCGGCCCGGGGGGTACAATGAGCAGTTCTTC. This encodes CASSFRPGGYNEQFF.

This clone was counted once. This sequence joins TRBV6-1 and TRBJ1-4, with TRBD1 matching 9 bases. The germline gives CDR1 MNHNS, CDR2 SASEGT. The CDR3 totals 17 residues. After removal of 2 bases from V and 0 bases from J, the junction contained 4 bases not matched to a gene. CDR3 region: CASSEPGQGSTNEKLFF. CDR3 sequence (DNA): TGTGCCAGCAGTGAACCGGGACAGGGATCAACTAATGAAAAACTGTTTTTT.

The CDR3 here is CATKTTGGHGYTF. The CDR3 DNA reads TGTGCCACCAAGACTACAGGGGGACATGGCTACACCTTC. The chain joins TRBV11-3 to TRBJ1-2, with 8 nucleotides matching TRBD1. V gave up 10 bases and J gave up 6 bases; unmatched junction bases: 10. CDR3 length: 13 amino acids. Per the germline V gene, CDR1 is SGHNT and CDR2 is YENEEA.

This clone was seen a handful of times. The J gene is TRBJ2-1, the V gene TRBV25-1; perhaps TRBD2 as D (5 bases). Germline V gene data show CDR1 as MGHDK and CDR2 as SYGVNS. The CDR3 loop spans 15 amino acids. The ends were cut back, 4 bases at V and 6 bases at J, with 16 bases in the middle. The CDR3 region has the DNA TGTGCCAGCAGTGTCGGAGGAAAGATTCGCAATGAGCAGTTCTTC. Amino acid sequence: CASSVGGKIRNEQFF. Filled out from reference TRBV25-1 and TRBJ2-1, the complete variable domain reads EADIYQTPRYLVIGTGKKITLECSQTMGHDKMYWYQQDPGMELHLIHYSYGVNSTEKGDLSSESTVSRIRTEHFPLTLESARPSHTSQYLCASSVGGKIRNEQFFGPGTRLTVL.

The CDR3 reads CASTPSPGLYNEQFF. CDR3 DNA sequence: TGTGCCAGCACGCCATCCCCGGGACTCTACAATGAGCAGTTCTTC. The chain couples TRBV5-4 to TRBJ2-1, with D perhaps TRBD2 (6 bases). Germline V gives CDR1 SGHNT, CDR2 YYREEE (reference sequence). The ends were cut back, 6 bases at V and 3 bases at J, with 16 bases in the middle. The CDR3 runs 15 residues. The full variable domain, rest sourced from reference TRBV5-4 and TRBJ2-1, is ETGVTQSPTHLIKTRGQQVTLRCSSQSGHNTVSWYQQALGQGPQFIFQYYREEENGRGNFPPRFSGLQFPNYSSELNVNALELDDSALYLCASTPSPGLYNEQFFGPGTRLTVL.

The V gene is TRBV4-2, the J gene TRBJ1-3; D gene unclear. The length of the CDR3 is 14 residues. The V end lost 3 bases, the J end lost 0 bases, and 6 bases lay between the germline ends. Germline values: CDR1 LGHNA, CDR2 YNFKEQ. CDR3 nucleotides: TGTGCCAGCAGCCAGGGCCGCTCTGGAAACACCATATATTTT. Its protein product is CASSQGRSGNTIYF.

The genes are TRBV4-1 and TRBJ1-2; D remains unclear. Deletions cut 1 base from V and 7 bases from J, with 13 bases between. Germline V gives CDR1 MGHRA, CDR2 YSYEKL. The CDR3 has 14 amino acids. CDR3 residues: CASSQVFPGVGYTF. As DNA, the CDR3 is TGCGCCAGCAGCCAAGTCTTTCCCGGGGTTGGCTACACCTTC.

Written as DNA, the CDR3 is TGTGCTAGTGGTTTTCGGGGGGCCTTGGCACAGGAGAACACTGAAGCTTTCTTT. Its protein is CASGFRGALAQENTEAFF. The rearrangement links TRBV12-5 to TRBJ1-1; perhaps TRBD1 as D (6 bases). CDR3 length equals 18 residues. Germline CDR1 is LGHNT and CDR2 is FRNRAP. The germline V and J ends were trimmed by 3 bases and 1 base, with 21 bases remaining between them.

The CDR3 DNA follows: TGTGCCAGCAGCTTAGGGCGGGGCACCGGGAAAAAAGAGACCCAGTACTTC. Translated: CASSLGRGTGKKETQYF. The V gene is TRBV5-4, the J gene TRBJ2-5; TRBD2 might be the D (6 bases). The CDR3 is made up of 17 amino acids. V gave up 2 bases and J gave up 3 bases, with 20 bases separating them. Germline CDR1 reads SGHNT; CDR2 reads YYREEE (reference sequence).

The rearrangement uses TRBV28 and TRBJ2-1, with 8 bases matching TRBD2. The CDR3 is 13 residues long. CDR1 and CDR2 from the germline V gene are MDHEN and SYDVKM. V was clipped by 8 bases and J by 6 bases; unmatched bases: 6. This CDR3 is CASGLAGINEQFF. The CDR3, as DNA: TGTGCCAGCGGACTAGCCGGGATCAATGAGCAGTTCTTC.

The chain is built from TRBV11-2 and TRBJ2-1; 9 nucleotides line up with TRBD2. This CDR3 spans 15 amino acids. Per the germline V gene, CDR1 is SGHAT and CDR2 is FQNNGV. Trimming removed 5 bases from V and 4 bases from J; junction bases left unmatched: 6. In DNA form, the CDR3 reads TGTGCCAGCAGCCGAGCGGGAGGCAGTTACAATGAGCAGTTCTTC. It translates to CASSRAGGSYNEQFF.

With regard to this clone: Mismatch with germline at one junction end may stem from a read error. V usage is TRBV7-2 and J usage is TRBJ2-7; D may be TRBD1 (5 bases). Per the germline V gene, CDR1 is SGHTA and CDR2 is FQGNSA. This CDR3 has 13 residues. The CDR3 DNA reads TGTGCCAGCACCTTATCGCCAACAGGCGAGCAGTACTTC. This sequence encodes CASTLSPTGEQYF.

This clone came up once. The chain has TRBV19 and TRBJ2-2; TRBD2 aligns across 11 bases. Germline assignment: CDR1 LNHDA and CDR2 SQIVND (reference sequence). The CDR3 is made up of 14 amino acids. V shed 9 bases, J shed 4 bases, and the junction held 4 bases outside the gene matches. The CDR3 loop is CASRGLAVTGELFF. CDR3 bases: TGTGCCAGCCGGGGACTAGCGGTCACCGGGGAGCTGTTTTTT.

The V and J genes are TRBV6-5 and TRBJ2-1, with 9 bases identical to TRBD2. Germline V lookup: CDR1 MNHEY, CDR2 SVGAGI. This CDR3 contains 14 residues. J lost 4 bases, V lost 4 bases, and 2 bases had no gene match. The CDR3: CASSSSGGYNEQFF. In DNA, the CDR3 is TGTGCCAGCAGTTCCAGCGGGGGGTACAATGAGCAGTTCTTC.

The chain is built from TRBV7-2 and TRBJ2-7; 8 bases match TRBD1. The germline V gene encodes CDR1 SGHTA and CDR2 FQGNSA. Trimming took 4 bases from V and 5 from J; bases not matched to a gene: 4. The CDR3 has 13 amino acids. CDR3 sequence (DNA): TGTGCCAGCAGCTGGACAGGGTTGGACGAGCAGTACTTC. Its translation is CASSWTGLDEQYF.

CDR3 sequence: CATILPSGGSNEQFF. The CDR3, as DNA: TGTGCCACCATCCTTCCTAGCGGGGGTTCGAATGAGCAGTTCTTC. The chain uses TRBV19 and TRBJ2-1; the match to TRBD2 covers 10 bases. Germline CDR1 and CDR2: LNHDA and SQIVND (reference sequence). The CDR3 is made up of 15 amino acids. V shed 10 bases and J 7 bases; nucleotides not matched to a gene: 13.

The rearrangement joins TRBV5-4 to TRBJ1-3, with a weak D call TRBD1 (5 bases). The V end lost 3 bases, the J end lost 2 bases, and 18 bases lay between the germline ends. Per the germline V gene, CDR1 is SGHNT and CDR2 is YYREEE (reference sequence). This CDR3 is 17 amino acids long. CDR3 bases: TGTGCCAGCAGCTCAGGACAAAACCTATTTGCTGGAAACACCATATATTTT. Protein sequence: CASSSGQNLFAGNTIYF.